The present TCR beta chain was sequenced within a study of OX40 agonist ivuxolimab in advanced cancers. Study overall: The dose-escalation cohort had hepatocellular carcinoma, melanoma, renal cell or head and neck cancer.

To note about this clone: Its target is unknown.

Collection of blood occurred at baseline, at cycle 4 day 1, and at cycle 7 day 1. Clones were sequenced by immunoSEQ multiplex PCR, and TCRdb holds only the in-frame ones, with some missing. The table lists some 140,000 clones, about 93% of them singletons. Germline V gene lookup returns CDR1 LNHDA and CDR2 SQIVND (reference sequence). V gave up 7 bases and J gave up 3 bases, with 13 bases separating them. The CDR3 runs 13 residues. Findings and caveats of the study: Normalized T-cell clonal expansion was also low in some nonresponders. Researchers did not determine the expanded peripheral T cells' antigen specificity.

The chain has TRBV19 and TRBJ2-7, with D perhaps matching TRBD2 (6 bases). This sequence was found in an adult with an advanced solid tumor such as melanoma, head and neck, liver or kidney cancer. Specimen: CD4+ or CD8+ T cells sorted from blood, collected in a trial of the OX40 agonist ivuxolimab. CDR3 coding DNA: TGTGCCAGTAAGGAGGGGCCAGACTACGAGCAGTACTTC. Translation gives CASKEGPDYEQYF.